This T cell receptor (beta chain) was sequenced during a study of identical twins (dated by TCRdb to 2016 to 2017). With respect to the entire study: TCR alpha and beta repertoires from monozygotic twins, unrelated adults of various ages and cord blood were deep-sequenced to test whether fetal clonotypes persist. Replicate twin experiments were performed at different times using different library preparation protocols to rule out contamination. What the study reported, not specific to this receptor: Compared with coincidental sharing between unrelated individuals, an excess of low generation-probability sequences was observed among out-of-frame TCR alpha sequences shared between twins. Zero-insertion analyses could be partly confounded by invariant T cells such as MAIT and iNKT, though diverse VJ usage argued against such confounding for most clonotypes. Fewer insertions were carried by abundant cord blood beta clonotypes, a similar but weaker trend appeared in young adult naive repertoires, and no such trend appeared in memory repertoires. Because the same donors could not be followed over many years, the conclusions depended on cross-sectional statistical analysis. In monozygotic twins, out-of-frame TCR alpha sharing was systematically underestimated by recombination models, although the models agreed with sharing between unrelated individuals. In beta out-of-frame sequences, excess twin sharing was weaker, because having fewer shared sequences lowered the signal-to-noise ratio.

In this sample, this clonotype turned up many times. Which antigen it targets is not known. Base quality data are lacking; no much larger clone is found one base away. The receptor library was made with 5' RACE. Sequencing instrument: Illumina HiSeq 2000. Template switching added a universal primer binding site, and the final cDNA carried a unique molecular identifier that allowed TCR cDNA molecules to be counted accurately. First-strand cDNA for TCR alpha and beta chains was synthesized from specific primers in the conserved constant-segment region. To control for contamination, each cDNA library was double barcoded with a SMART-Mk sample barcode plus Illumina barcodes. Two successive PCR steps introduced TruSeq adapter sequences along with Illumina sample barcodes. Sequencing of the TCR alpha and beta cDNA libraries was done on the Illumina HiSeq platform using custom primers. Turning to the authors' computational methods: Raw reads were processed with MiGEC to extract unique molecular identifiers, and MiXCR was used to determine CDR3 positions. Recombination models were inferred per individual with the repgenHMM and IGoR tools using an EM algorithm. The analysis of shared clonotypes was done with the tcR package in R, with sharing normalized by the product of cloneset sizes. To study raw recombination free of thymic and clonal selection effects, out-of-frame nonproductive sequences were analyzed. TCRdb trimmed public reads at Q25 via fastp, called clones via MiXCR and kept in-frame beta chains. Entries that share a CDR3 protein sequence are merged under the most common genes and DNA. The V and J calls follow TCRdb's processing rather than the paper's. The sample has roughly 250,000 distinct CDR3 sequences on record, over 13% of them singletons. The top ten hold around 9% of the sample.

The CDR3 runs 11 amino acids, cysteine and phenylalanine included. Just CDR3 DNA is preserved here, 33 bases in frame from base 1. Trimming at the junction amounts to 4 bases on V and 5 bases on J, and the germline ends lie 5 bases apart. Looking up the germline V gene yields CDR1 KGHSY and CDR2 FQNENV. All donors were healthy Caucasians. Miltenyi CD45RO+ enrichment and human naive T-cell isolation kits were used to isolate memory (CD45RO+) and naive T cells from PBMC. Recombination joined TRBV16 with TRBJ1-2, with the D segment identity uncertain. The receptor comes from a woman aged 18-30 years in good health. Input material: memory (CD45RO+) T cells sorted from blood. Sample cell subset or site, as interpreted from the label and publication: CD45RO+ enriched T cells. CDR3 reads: CASSRGYGYTF. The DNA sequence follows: TGTGCCAGCAGCCGTGGTTATGGCTACACCTTC.